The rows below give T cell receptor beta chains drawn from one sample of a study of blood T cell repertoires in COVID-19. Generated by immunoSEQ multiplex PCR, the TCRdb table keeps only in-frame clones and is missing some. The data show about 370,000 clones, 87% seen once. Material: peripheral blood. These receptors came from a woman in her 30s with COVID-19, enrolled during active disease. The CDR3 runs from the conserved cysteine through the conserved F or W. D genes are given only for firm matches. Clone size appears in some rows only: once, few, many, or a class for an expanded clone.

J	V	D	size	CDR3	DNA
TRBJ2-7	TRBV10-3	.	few	CAISESVALAYEQYF	TGTGCCATCAGTGAGTCGGTAGCGCTAGCCTACGAGCAGTACTTC
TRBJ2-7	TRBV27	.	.	CASSLSRLGEQYF	TGTGCCAGCAGTTTATCCAGGCTTGGCGAGCAGTACTTC
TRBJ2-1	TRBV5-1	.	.	CASSQLSYNEQFF	TGCGCCAGCAGCCAACTTTCCTACAATGAGCAGTTCTTC
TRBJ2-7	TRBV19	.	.	CASSSRGVSYEQYF	TGTGCCAGTAGTTCTAGAGGCGTCTCCTACGAGCAGTACTTC
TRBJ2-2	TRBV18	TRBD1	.	CASSQGPQTQGPTGELFF	TGTGCCAGCTCACAGGGACCTCAAACACAGGGGCCCACCGGGGAGCTGTTTTTT
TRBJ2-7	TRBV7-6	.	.	CASSSPARQSSYEQYF	TGTGCCAGCAGCTCCCCGGCGCGGCAGAGCTCCTACGAGCAGTACTTC
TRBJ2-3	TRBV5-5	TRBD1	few	CASSLELTGGRDTQYF	TGTGCCAGCAGCTTGGAACTGACAGGGGGGAGAGATACGCAGTATTTT
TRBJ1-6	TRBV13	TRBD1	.	CASSDRGLALHF	TGTGCCAGCAGCGACAGGGGTTTGGCCCTCCACTTT
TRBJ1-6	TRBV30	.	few	CAWEDVGGNSPLHF	TGTGCCTGGGAAGACGTCGGGGGGAATTCACCCCTCCACTTT
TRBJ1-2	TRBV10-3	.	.	CAISVPTSDSPLDYTF	TGTGCCATCAGTGTACCAACCTCAGACAGCCCTCTTGACTACACCTTC
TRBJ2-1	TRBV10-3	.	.	CAISESGGEQFF	TGTGCCATCAGTGAATCCGGGGGTGAGCAGTTCTTC
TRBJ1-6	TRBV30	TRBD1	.	CAWSVSPLHRGINSPLHF	TGTGCCTGGAGTGTATCCCCCCTCCACAGGGGCATTAATTCACCCCTCCACTTT
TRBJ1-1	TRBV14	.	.	CASSAVGRVNTEAFF	TGTGCCAGCAGCGCTGTGGGGCGAGTCAACACTGAAGCTTTCTTT
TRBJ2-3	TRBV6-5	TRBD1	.	CASSYRTGASTDTQYF	TGTGCCAGCAGTTACCGGACAGGGGCTAGCACAGATACGCAGTATTTT
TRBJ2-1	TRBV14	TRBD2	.	CASSQELGASGRRVVSYNEQFF	TGTGCCAGCAGCCAAGAACTGGGGGCTAGCGGGAGGCGAGTCGTCTCCTACAATGAGCAGTTCTTC
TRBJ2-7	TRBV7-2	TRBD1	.	CASSLGGQGYEQYF	TGTGCCAGCAGCTTAGGTGGACAGGGGTACGAGCAGTACTTC
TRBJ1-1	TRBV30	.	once	CAWSVLARNTEAFF	TGTGCCTGGAGTGTACTCGCGAGGAACACTGAAGCTTTCTTT
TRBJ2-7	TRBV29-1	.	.	CSVVRGAMEQYF	TGCAGCGTTGTACGGGGAGCTATGGAGCAGTACTTC
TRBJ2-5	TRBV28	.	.	CASSLMARGQETQYF	TGTGCCAGCAGTTTGATGGCCAGGGGCCAAGAGACCCAGTACTTC
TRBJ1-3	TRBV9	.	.	CASSPSNGNTIYF	TGTGCCAGCAGCCCTAGCAATGGAAACACCATATATTTT
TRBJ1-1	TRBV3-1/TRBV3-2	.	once	CASSHSTGGSKAFF	TGTGCCAGCAGCCATAGCACGGGAGGGTCTAAAGCTTTCTTT
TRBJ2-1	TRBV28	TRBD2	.	CASSPLLASGSDEQFF	TGTGCCAGCAGTCCCCTTTTAGCTAGCGGGAGTGATGAGCAGTTCTTC
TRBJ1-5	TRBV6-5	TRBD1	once	CASSLQGLEGSQHF	TGTGCCAGCAGTCTACAGGGGCTGGAGGGATCCCAGCATTTT
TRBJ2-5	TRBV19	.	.	CASSTWRKETQYF	TGTGCCAGTAGTACGTGGAGGAAAGAGACCCAGTACTTC
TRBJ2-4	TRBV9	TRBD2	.	CASSPREFAKNIQYF	TGTGCCAGCAGCCCGCGGGAGTTCGCCAAAAACATTCAGTACTTC
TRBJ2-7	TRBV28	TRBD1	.	CASSLYSTGTGFSYEQYF	TGTGCCAGCAGTCTTTACTCGACCGGGACAGGGTTCTCCTACGAGCAGTACTTC
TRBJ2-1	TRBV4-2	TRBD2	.	CASVPGTSGSGGAYNEQFF	TGTGCCAGCGTTCCCGGGACTAGCGGGAGTGGGGGCGCCTACAATGAGCAGTTCTTC
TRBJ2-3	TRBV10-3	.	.	CAISESRPAGGIDTQYF	TGTGCCATCAGTGAGTCTCGACCCGCGGGCGGGATAGATACGCAGTATTTT
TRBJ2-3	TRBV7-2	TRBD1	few	CASSVTGQSTDTQYF	TGTGCCAGCTCCGTAACGGGACAGAGCACAGATACGCAGTATTTT
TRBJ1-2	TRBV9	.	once	CASSGTVRNGYTF	TGTGCCAGCAGCGGGACAGTGAGGAATGGCTACACCTTC
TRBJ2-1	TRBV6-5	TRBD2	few	CASSYISGRDYNEQFF	TGTGCCAGCAGTTATATTAGCGGGAGGGATTACAATGAGCAGTTCTTC
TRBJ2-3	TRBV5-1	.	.	CASSSEEGMLPYF	TGCGCCAGCAGCTCGGAGGAGGGGATGCTGCCGTATTTT
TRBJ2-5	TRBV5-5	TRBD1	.	CASSLGTGDRGETQYF	TGTGCCAGCAGCTTGGGGACTGGGGACAGGGGAGAGACCCAGTACTTC
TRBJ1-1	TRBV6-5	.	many	CAKGSGVGDNTEAFF	TGTGCCAAGGGCAGCGGGGTCGGGGATAACACTGAAGCTTTCTTT
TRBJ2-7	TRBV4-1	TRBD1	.	CASSPRGQGVSYEQYF	TGCGCCAGCAGCCCCCGGGGACAGGGCGTAAGTTACGAGCAGTACTTC
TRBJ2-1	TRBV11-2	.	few	CASSLPGQEQFF	TGTGCCAGCAGCTTGCCGGGACAAGAGCAGTTCTTC
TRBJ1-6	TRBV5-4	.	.	CASSLDYNSPLHF	TGTGCCAGCAGCCTAGATTATAATTCACCCCTCCACTTT
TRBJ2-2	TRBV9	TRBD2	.	CASSVALGLAGEAGELFF	TGTGCCAGCAGCGTAGCCCTTGGGTTAGCGGGAGAGGCCGGGGAGCTGTTTTTT
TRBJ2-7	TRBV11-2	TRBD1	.	CASNSRDRGQTYEQYF	TGTGCCAGCAACTCCCGGGACAGGGGGCAAACCTACGAGCAGTACTTC
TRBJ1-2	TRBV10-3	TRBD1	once	CAISGGTGAEPIPNYGYTF	TGTGCCATCAGTGGAGGGACAGGGGCCGAACCAATTCCTAACTATGGCTACACCTTC
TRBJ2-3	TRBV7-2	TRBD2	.	CASRLAGGSTDTQYF	TGTGCCAGCCGACTAGCGGGAGGAAGCACAGATACGCAGTATTTT
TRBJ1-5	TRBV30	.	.	CAWNRDKGQPQHF	TGTGCCTGGAACAGGGATAAGGGTCAGCCCCAGCATTTT
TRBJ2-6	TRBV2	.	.	CASSRTVSPGRANVLTF	TGTGCCAGCAGTCGGACAGTTTCCCCGGGGAGGGCCAACGTCCTGACTTTC
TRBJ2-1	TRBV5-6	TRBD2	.	CASSLAASGRHFYNEQFF	TGTGCCAGCAGCTTGGCCGCTAGCGGGAGGCACTTTTACAATGAGCAGTTCTTC
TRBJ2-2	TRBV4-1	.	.	CASSSIRTGELFF	TGCGCCAGCAGCTCAATCAGAACCGGGGAGCTGTTTTTT
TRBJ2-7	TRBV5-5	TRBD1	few	CASSSRDRGPEQYF	TGTGCCAGCAGCTCCCGGGACAGGGGGCCCGAGCAGTACTTC
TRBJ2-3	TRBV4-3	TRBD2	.	CASSKGLAADTQYF	TGCGCCAGCTCCAAGGGACTAGCCGCAGATACGCAGTATTTT
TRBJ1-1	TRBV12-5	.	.	CASGLRGDTEAFF	TGTGCTAGTGGTCTCAGGGGAGACACTGAAGCTTTCTTT
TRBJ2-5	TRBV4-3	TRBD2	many	CASSHSGSRETQYF	TGCGCCAGCAGCCATAGCGGGAGCAGGGAGACCCAGTACTTC
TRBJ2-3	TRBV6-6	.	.	CASSLGGTQYF	TGTGCCAGCAGCCTCGGGGGTACGCAGTATTTT
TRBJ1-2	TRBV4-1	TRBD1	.	CASSPPQGPEGGYTF	TGCGCCAGCAGCCCCCCACAGGGGCCCGAGGGTGGCTACACCTTC
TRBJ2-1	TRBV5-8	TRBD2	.	CASSFRLAGVEQFF	TGTGCCAGCAGCTTTCGTCTAGCGGGAGTTGAGCAGTTCTTC
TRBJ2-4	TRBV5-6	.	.	CASSLGAAIAKNIQYF	TGTGCCAGCAGCTTGGGGGCCGCCATAGCCAAAAACATTCAGTACTTC
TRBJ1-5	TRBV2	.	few	CASSQERNQPQHF	TGTGCCAGCAGCCAGGAACGTAATCAGCCCCAGCATTTT